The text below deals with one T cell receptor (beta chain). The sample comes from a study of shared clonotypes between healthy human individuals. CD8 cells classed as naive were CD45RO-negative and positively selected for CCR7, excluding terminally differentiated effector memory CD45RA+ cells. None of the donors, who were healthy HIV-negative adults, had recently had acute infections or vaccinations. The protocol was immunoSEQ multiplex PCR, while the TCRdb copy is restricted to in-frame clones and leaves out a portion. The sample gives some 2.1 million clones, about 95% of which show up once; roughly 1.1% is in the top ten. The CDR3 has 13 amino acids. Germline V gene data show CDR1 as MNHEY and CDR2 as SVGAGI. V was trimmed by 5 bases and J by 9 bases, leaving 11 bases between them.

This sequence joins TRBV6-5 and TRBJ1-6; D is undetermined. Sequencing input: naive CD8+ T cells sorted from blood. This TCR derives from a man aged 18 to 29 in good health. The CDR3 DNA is TGTGCCAGCAGTACCGGACCAAGTTCACCCCTCCACTTT. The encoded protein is CASSTGPSSPLHF.